This is a list of T cell receptor beta chains from one sample in a study of T-cell memory formation after mild COVID-19. MiXCR was run by TCRdb on the 5' RACE reads, yielding one entry per CDR3 protein. The data show 200,000 to 250,000 distinct CDR3 sequences, roughly a tenth seen once. Material: PBMCs or a T cell subset sorted from them (not recorded which). Every receptor here comes from a young man who had mild COVID-19 (a few samples of this study predate the infection). Cell type and time point are not known. Each CDR3 is given with its conserved first and last residue. Fields, in order: D gene, clone size, J gene, V gene, CDR3 DNA, CDR3 protein. D genes are given only for firm matches. The listing skips clone size in some rows; elsewhere it reads once, few, many or a size class.

NA few TRBJ1-6 TRBV9 TGTGCCAGCAGCGTAGATTCAGTCGCCTATAATTCACCCCTCCACTTT CASSVDSVAYNSPLHF
TRBD1 few TRBJ1-3 TRBV7-7 TGTGCCAGCAGCTTACCCTTAGAACCCGATACAGGGGTCTCTGGAAACACCATATATTTT CASSLPLEPDTGVSGNTIYF
TRBD1 many TRBJ2-5 TRBV5-1 TGCGCCAGCAGATGGGACAGGGCCGCCGAGACCCAGTACTTC CASRWDRAAETQYF
NA few TRBJ1-4 TRBV5-5 TGTGCCAGCAGCGAGGGGAACAATGAAAAACTGTTTTTT CASSEGNNEKLFF
NA NA TRBJ1-1 TRBV11-2 TGTGCCAGCAGCTTTTATACCGGGACTGAAGCTTTCTTT CASSFYTGTEAFF
TRBD1 NA TRBJ1-2 TRBV9 TGTGCCAGCAGCGCTACAGGGGAGGTTGGCTACACCTTC CASSATGEVGYTF
NA few TRBJ2-3 TRBV11-1 TGTGCCAGCAGCCCAACGTACACAGATACGCAGTATTTT CASSPTYTDTQYF
TRBD2 few TRBJ2-5 TRBV7-2 TGTGCCAGCAGACGAGCGGGTGCAGCGGGGGCCCAGTACTTC CASRRAGAAGAQYF
TRBD2 many TRBJ2-5 TRBV7-2 TGTGCCAGCAGCTTAGTAGCGGGAGACAAGACGTACCAAGAGACCCAGTACTTC CASSLVAGDKTYQETQYF
TRBD2 NA TRBJ2-1 TRBV9 TGTGCCAGCAGCCCCCCCGAGTCAATAGCGGGGGGCCGGAATGAGCAGTTCTTC CASSPPESIAGGRNEQFF
TRBD1 NA TRBJ1-2 TRBV5-1 TGCGCCAGCAGCCCCTCCCTAGGGGGCCACTATGGCTACACCTTC CASSPSLGGHYGYTF
NA few TRBJ1-1 TRBV7-3 TGTGCCAGCAGCTTCAACCACGGAGACACTGAAGCTTTCTTT CASSFNHGDTEAFF
NA NA TRBJ2-3 TRBV5-1 TGCGCCAGCAGCTTGGACCAAGCCCTCGCAGATACGCAGTATTTT CASSLDQALADTQYF
TRBD1 many TRBJ2-2 TRBV4-3 TGCGCCAGCAGCCAAGAGACAGGGACCGGGGAGCTGTTTTTT CASSQETGTGELFF
NA NA TRBJ2-3 TRBV29-1 TGCAGCGTTGATAGGTTAGCAGATACGCAGTATTTT CSVDRLADTQYF
TRBD2 few TRBJ2-7 TRBV20-1 TGCAGTGCCGGCACAACTAGCGGGAAAACCTACGAGCAGTACTTC CSAGTTSGKTYEQYF
NA NA TRBJ2-7 TRBV4-3 TGCGCCAGCAGCCAAGATCAAGTGAGGGCCCGGCTGTACTTC CASSQDQVRARLYF
TRBD2 few TRBJ2-3 TRBV19 TGTGCCAGTAGTACTAGCGGGGTCAAAGATACGCAGTATTTT CASSTSGVKDTQYF
TRBD1 NA TRBJ1-1 TRBV4-3 TGCGCCAGCAGCCAAGATTTCGGCAGGGGGCCCCGGGGGTACACTGAAGCTTTCTTT CASSQDFGRGPRGYTEAFF
NA NA TRBJ2-2 TRBV7-2 TGTGCCAGCAGCCTCTATAAGACTAGTAACACCGGGGAGCTGTTTTTT CASSLYKTSNTGELFF
TRBD2 many TRBJ2-3 TRBV12-3/TRBV12-4 TGTGCCAGCAGTCCCATAGCGGGGGGCGATACGCAGTATTTT CASSPIAGGDTQYF
NA few TRBJ1-2 TRBV19 TGTGCCAGTAGTAGAGGAGACGGGTATGGCTACACCTTC CASSRGDGYGYTF
TRBD1 NA TRBJ1-6 TRBV25-1 TGTGCCAGCAGTGGGACCGGGACAGGCAATTCACCCCTCCACTTT CASSGTGTGNSPLHF
TRBD1 few TRBJ2-5 TRBV7-2 TGTGCCAGCAGCTTAGGGACAGGTAGCCAAGAGACCCAGTACTTC CASSLGTGSQETQYF
NA once TRBJ1-5 TRBV12-3/TRBV12-4 TGTGCCAGCAGTTTGCGGGAAGGTCAGCCCCAGCATTTT CASSLREGQPQHF
NA few TRBJ2-4 TRBV4-2 TGTGCCAGCAGCCAAGGGGGGGGAGGGAGAGCGAGGACAGGAGACCCCTGGGTTCAGTACTTC CASSQGGGGRARTGDPWVQYF
NA few TRBJ2-3 TRBV6-5 TGTGCCAGCAGTTACGCTTGGGGCAGCGCAGATACGCAGTATTTT CASSYAWGSADTQYF
TRBD1 NA TRBJ1-2 TRBV5-1 TGCGCCAGCAGCCTGGGACCCGGGACAGGGGGCGATGGCTACACCTTC CASSLGPGTGGDGYTF
TRBD1 NA TRBJ1-5 TRBV6-6 TGTGCCAGCAGTCCACGGACAGGGGTGAAAGGACAGCCCCAGCATTTT CASSPRTGVKGQPQHF
TRBD1 NA TRBJ2-5 TRBV20-1 TGCAGTGCCACCCGAAAACAACAGGGGGAGTCCGTCCAGTACTTC CSATRKQQGESVQYF
NA few TRBJ1-6 TRBV18 TGTGCCAGCTCACCGCTGCGGGACGGCGTTTCGCCCCTCCACTTT CASSPLRDGVSPLHF
TRBD1 NA TRBJ2-2 TRBV9 TGTGCCAGCAGCGCCTGGGGACAGGTTAACACCGGGGAGCTGTTTTTT CASSAWGQVNTGELFF
TRBD2 few TRBJ2-7 TRBV7-9 TGTGCCAGCAGCCCAGGGGGACTAGCCGCCCAGGAGCAGTACTTC CASSPGGLAAQEQYF
TRBD2 NA TRBJ2-3 TRBV18 TGTGCCAGCTCACCGGTGACTAGCGGGGGAGCGGCCAGCACAGATACGCAGTATTTT CASSPVTSGGAASTDTQYF
NA few TRBJ1-1 TRBV20-1 TGCAGTGCTAGGGGGCGCGCTACTGAAGCTTTCTTT CSARGRATEAFF
NA NA TRBJ2-7 TRBV4-2 TGTGCCAGCAGCCAAGATGGGAGTGGCGGACTCCCCTACGAGCAGTACTTC CASSQDGSGGLPYEQYF
NA NA TRBJ2-5 TRBV5-1 TGCGCCAGCAGCTTGCAGGGATTGCGTACCCAGTACTTC CASSLQGLRTQYF
TRBD2 NA TRBJ2-3 TRBV5-4 TGTGCCAGCAGCTCCGGGACGACTAGCCAGGGACATACGCAGTATTTT CASSSGTTSQGHTQYF
NA NA TRBJ1-2 TRBV4-1 TGCGCCAGCAGCCCCGAGCAGGAACGGTATGGCTACACCTTC CASSPEQERYGYTF
TRBD1 few TRBJ2-5 TRBV27 TGTGCCAGCAGGATCCGACAGGGGTGGGAGGAGACCCAGTACTTC CASRIRQGWEETQYF
TRBD2 few TRBJ2-5 TRBV4-3 TGCGCCAGCAGCCAGGAATTCGGGACTACGGTAGAGACCCAGTACTTC CASSQEFGTTVETQYF
NA few TRBJ2-2 TRBV6-2/TRBV6-3 TGTGCCAGCAGTAGGACTATCTACACCGGGGAGCTGTTTTTT CASSRTIYTGELFF
NA NA TRBJ1-1 TRBV5-1 TGCGCCAGCAGCTTGGGGGGGACGAGGAACACTGAAGCTTTCTTT CASSLGGTRNTEAFF
TRBD1 few TRBJ1-2 TRBV27 TGTGCCAGCAGTTTACAGGGGGATTATGGCTACACCTTC CASSLQGDYGYTF
TRBD1 few TRBJ1-4 TRBV7-8 TGTGCCAGCAGCTTAGTTGCGCAGGGGGCAGGGAAACTGTTTTTT CASSLVAQGAGKLFF
NA NA TRBJ2-7 TRBV7-9 TGTGCCAGCAGCCAAGGACCAGGTGATTCCTACGAGCAGTACTTC CASSQGPGDSYEQYF
NA few TRBJ2-2 TRBV29-1 TGCAGCGTTAGGCAGGCCCAGAACACCGGGGAGCTGTTTTTT CSVRQAQNTGELFF
TRBD2 many TRBJ2-3 TRBV6-2/TRBV6-3 TGTGCCAGCATTGCCGGGACTAGCGGCCCCAATACGCAGTATTTT CASIAGTSGPNTQYF
NA NA TRBJ2-5 TRBV6-5 TGTGCCAGCAGTCCCAGTGGGGTGACCCAGTACTTC CASSPSGVTQYF
NA few TRBJ2-3 TRBV5-5 TGTGCCAGCAGCTTCGGGGAAGTCACAGATACGCAGTATTTT CASSFGEVTDTQYF
TRBD2 few TRBJ2-3 TRBV4-3 TGCGCCAGCAGCCTTTCTATCGCGGGGGACACAGATACGCAGTATTTT CASSLSIAGDTDTQYF
NA NA TRBJ2-1 TRBV7-2 TGTGCCAGCAGCCGTACTCTAGGTCACAATGAGCAGTTCTTC CASSRTLGHNEQFF
TRBD1 NA TRBJ1-1 TRBV5-6 TGTGCCAGCAGAGCTTATGGGACAGGGCGGGCTTTCTTT CASRAYGTGRAFF
TRBD1 few TRBJ2-7 TRBV9 TGTGCCAGCAGCGTTTCAGGACAGGGGGTTTCCGAGCAGTACTTC CASSVSGQGVSEQYF